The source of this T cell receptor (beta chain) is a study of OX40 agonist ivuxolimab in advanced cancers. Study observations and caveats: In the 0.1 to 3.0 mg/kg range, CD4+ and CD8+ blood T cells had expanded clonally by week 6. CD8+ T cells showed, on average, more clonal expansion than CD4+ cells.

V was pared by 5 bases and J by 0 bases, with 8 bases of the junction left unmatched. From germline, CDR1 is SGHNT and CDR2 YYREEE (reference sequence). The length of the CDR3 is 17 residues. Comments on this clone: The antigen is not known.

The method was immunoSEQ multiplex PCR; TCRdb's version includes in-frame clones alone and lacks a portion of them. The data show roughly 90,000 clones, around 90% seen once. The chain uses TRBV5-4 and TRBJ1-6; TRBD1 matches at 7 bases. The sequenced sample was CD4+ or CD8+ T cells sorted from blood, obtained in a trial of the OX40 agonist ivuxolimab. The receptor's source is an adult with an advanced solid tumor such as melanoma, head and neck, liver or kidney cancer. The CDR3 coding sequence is TGTGCCAGCAGAAGACAGGGCCACAGCTCCTATAATTCACCCCTCCACTTT. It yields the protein CASRRQGHSSYNSPLHF.